This T cell receptor (beta chain) originates from a study of Graves' ophthalmopathy and Graves' hyperthyroidism. Amplified TCR beta CDR3 regions were obtained using RNA transcripts as template. HTBI primers served in a first-round RT-PCR, which a second-round multiplex PCR followed. TCRdb re-called the multiplex PCR reads with MiXCR, one entry per CDR3 protein. Here the sample spans about 500,000 distinct CDR3 sequences, about 40% being singletons. Diagnosis used clinical symptoms, serum thyroxine, TRAb, thyroid ultrasound and orbital computed tomography. The CDR3 is 15 amino acids. V lost 0 bases, J lost 4 bases, and 3 bases stayed unmatched. Germline assignment: CDR1 SEHNR and CDR2 FQNEAQ (reference sequence).

The J gene is TRBJ1-2, the V gene TRBV7-9; 9 bases fit TRBD1. The source of this sequence is an adult man with Graves' hyperthyroidism. Sequenced: peripheral blood or thyroid tissue (not recorded which). CDR3 in amino acids: CASSLARDRAYGYTF. The CDR3 region has the DNA TGTGCCAGCAGCTTAGCTCGGGACAGGGCCTATGGCTACACCTTC.